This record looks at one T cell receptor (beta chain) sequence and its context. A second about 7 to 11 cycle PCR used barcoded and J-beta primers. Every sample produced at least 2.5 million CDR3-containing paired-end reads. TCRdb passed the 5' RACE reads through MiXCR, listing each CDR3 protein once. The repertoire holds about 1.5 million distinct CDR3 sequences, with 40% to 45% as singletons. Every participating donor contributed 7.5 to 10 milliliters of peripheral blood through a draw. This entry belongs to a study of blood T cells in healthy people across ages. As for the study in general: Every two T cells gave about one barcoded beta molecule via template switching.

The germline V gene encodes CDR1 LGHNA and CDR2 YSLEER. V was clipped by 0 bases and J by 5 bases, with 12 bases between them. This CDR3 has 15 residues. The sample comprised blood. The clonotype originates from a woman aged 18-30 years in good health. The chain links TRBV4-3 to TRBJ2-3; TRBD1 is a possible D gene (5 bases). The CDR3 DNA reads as TGCGCCAGCAGCCAAGAATACAGGAAGAGAGATACGCAGTATTTT. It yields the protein CASSQEYRKRDTQYF.